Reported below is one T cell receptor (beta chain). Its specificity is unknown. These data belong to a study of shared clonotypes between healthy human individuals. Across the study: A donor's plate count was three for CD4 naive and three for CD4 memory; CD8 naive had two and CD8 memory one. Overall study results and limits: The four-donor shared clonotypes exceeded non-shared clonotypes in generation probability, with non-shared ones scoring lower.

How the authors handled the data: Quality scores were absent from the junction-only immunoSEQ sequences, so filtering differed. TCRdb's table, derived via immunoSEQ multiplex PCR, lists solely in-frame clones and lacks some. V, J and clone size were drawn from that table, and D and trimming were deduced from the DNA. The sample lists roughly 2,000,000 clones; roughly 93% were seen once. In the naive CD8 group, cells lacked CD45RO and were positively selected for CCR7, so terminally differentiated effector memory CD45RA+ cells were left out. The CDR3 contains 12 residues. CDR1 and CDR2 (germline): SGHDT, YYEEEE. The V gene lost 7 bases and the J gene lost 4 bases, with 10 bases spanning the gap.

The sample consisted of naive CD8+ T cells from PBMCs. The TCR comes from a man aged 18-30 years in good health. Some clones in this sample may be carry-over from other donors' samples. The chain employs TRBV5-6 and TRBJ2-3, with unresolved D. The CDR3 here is CASGIQSDTQYF. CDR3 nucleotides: TGTGCCAGCGGTATTCAGTCAGATACGCAGTATTTT.